Only one count was recorded for the clone carrying this T cell receptor beta chain. Antigen specificity is unknown. The data originate from a study of blood T cells in healthy people across ages. A J-beta primer mix and a sample-barcoded 5' primer were used in a second PCR of roughly 7 to 12 cycles. TCRdb passed the 5' RACE reads through MiXCR, listing each CDR3 protein once. The sample has around 850,000 distinct CDR3 sequences; around 36% are singletons. Study findings and constraints: Researchers said unsorted PBMCs prevented a conclusive naive versus antigen-experienced comparison.

The source is a man aged 18 to 30 in good health. Source material: blood.

CDR3 sequence: CSASRAVLETQYF. Written as DNA, the CDR3 is TGCAGTGCTAGCAGAGCCGTCCTAGAGACCCAGTACTTC. The chain has TRBV20-1 and TRBJ2-5; D gene unclear. Trimming stripped 3 bases from V and 4 bases from J, with 12 bases between. Looked up from germline, CDR1 is DFQATT and CDR2 is SNEGSKA (reference sequence). This CDR3 has 13 residues.